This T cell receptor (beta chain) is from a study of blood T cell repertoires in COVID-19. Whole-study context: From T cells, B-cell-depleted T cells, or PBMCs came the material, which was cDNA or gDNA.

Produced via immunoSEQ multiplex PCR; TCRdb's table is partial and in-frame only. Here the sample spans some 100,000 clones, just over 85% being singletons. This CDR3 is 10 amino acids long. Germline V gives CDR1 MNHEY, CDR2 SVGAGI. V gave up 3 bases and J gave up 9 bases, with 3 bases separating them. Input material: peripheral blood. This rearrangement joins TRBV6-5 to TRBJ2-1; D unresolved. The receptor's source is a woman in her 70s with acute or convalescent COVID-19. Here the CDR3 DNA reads TGTGCCAGCAGTTATAGTGAGCAGTTCTTC. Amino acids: CASSYSEQFF.